A few counts support the clone carrying this TCR beta chain. Its cognate antigen is unknown. Patients with uncontrolled infections, other autoimmune diseases, pregnancy or lactation were excluded. These data belong to a study of T cells in Graves' hyperthyroidism and ophthalmopathy. CDR1 is PRHDT and CDR2 is FYEKMQ in the germline V gene (reference sequence). The CDR3 is 15 residues long. The V and J ends lost 2 bases and 1 base respectively, with 8 bases between them. The study, taken as a whole, reports: Stable hyperthyroidism and ophthalmopathy were separated using 13 V-J signatures. Among thyroid clonotypes expanded above 0.001, most also appeared in blood.

Template material for amplifying TCR beta CDR3 regions consisted of RNA transcripts. A first-round RT-PCR of the TCR CDR3 used the HTBI primer set. TCRdb analysed the multiplex PCR reads with MiXCR anew, one entry per CDR3 protein. The sample yields 450,000 to 600,000 distinct CDR3 sequences, 12% to 15% seen once. The TCR sequence derives from a woman aged 40-49 years with Graves' hyperthyroidism. The V gene is TRBV13, the J gene TRBJ2-2; the D is unclear. The sequenced material came from blood. The CDR3 DNA is TGTGCCAGCAGCTTATCTCAGCAGAACACCGGGGAGCTGTTTTTT. Translation: CASSLSQQNTGELFF.